A single sample gave rise to the 15 T cell receptor beta chains below, sequenced in a study of response to subunit inactivated influenza vaccine. TCRdb called the RT-PCR reads again in MiXCR, with one record for every CDR3 protein. Found here are over 800,000 distinct CDR3 sequences, 21% of them singletons; the top ten hold about 10%. The sequences come from PBMCs from blood, collected more than 4 days after vaccination. The receptors were gathered from a man in his fifties or sixties who received an inactivated influenza vaccine.

The J gene is TRBJ1-1, the V gene TRBV15, with a tentative D call TRBD1 (5 bases). The CDR3 spans 14 residues. V was shortened by 3 bases and J by 1 base, with 9 bases between the two germline ends. Germline-derived CDR1 and CDR2 are LNHNV and YYDKDF (reference sequence). The CDR3 region has the DNA TGTGCCACCAGCAGTTGGACAAGGAACACTGAAGCTTTCTTT. Its protein product is CATSSWTRNTEAFF.

This chain connects TRBV5-1 to TRBJ2-7, with a weak D call TRBD1 (6 bases). The CDR3 length is 15 residues. The germline gives CDR1 SGHRS, CDR2 YFSETQ. Trimming pared 4 bases from V and 0 bases from J, leaving 14 bases between. The DNA of the CDR3 is TGCGCCAGCAGCATACATGGGGACACCTCCTACGAGCAGTACTTC. The encoded protein is CASSIHGDTSYEQYF. The full variable domain, rest sourced from reference TRBV5-1 and TRBJ2-7, is KAGVTQTPRYLIKTRGQQVTLSCSPISGHRSVSWYQQTPGQGLQFLFEYFSETQRNKGNFPGRFSGRQFSNSRSEMNVSTLELGDSALYLCASSIHGDTSYEQYFGPGTRLTVT.

In this sample, this clonotype turned up a few times. The chain recombines TRBV12-3 or TRBV12-4 with TRBJ1-6; tentatively, D is TRBD1 (6 bases). The CDR3 covers 14 residues. V was pared by 7 bases and J by 6 bases, with 13 bases between. CDR3 nucleotides: TGTGCCAGCACCCAGACAGGACCTAATTCACCCCTCCACTTT. It translates to CASTQTGPNSPLHF.

V gene TRBV9 combines with J gene TRBJ2-5, with TRBD1 as a possible D gene (5 bases). V gave up 0 bases and J gave up 1 base, with 13 bases separating them. The CDR3 loop spans 16 amino acids. Per the germline V gene, CDR1 is SGDLS and CDR2 is YYNGEE. This CDR3 reads CASSVDAGNPQETQYF. The CDR3 DNA follows: TGTGCCAGCAGCGTAGACGCAGGGAACCCCCAAGAGACCCAGTACTTC.

There are a few counts of this clonotype. This sequence joins TRBV12-3 or TRBV12-4 and TRBJ2-5, with TRBD2 matching 12 bases. This CDR3 is built from 15 residues. V dropped 7 bases and J dropped 1; count of bases not matched to a gene: 4. The chain's CDR3 is CASTPGLAGQETQYF. CDR3 in DNA: TGTGCCAGCACCCCGGGACTAGCGGGCCAAGAGACCCAGTACTTC.

This clonotype was observed at least ten times. The V call is TRBV5-5, the J call TRBJ2-1; D unresolved. Germline CDR1 reads SGHKS; CDR2 reads YYEKEE (reference sequence). Trimming took off 6 bases at V and 4 bases at J, with 14 bases between the two ends. This CDR3 is 14 amino acids long. CDR3 DNA: TGTGCCAGCACCGTTAGGGCTAATTACAATGAGCAGTTCTTC. Amino acid sequence: CASTVRANYNEQFF.

In this sample, this clonotype turned up a few times. This sequence joins TRBV5-1 and TRBJ2-1; 10 positions match TRBD2. The V gene's germline CDR1 is SGHRS and CDR2 YFSETQ. V shed 2 bases, J shed 9 bases, and the junction held 2 bases outside the gene matches. The CDR3 has 13 residues. Here the CDR3 reads CASSLAGGPEQFF. CDR3 DNA: TGCGCCAGCAGCTTAGCGGGGGGGCCTGAGCAGTTCTTC.

The chain carries TRBV18 and TRBJ1-4; no reliable D call. Trimming left V 3 bases short and J 3 bases short, with 17 bases between. This CDR3 contains 17 residues. Germline CDR1 reads KGHSH; CDR2 reads LQKENI. CDR3 in amino acids: CASSPSVERNANEKLFF. The CDR3 DNA is TGTGCCAGCTCACCGAGCGTCGAGAGAAATGCTAATGAAAAACTGTTTTTT.

CDR3 loop: CASNDRGPSYEQYF. The CDR3 bases are TGTGCCAGCAACGACAGGGGGCCCTCCTACGAGCAGTACTTC. The rearrangement uses TRBV6-2 or TRBV6-3 and TRBJ2-7; 10 bases are shared with TRBD1. V gave up 7 bases and J gave up 0 bases; unmatched junction bases: 3. The germline V gene encodes CDR1 MNHEY and CDR2 SVGEGT. This CDR3 spans 14 amino acids.

The table lists this clonotype with many counts. The chain recombines TRBV6-2 or TRBV6-3 with TRBJ2-3, with a weak D call TRBD1 (5 bases). The CDR3 consists of 15 residues. With 6 bases removed from V and 2 bases from J, the gap between germline ends came to 15 bases. CDR1 is MNHEY, CDR2 SVGEGT, per germline. The CDR3: CASSKTRQNTDTQYF. CDR3 DNA sequence: TGTGCCAGCAGCAAAACTCGACAGAACACAGATACGCAGTATTTT.

There are a few counts of this clonotype. CDR3 protein: CSADDRSWGYEQYF. The DNA of the CDR3 is TGCAGTGCTGATGACAGGAGCTGGGGCTACGAGCAGTACTTC. The chain couples TRBV20-1 to TRBJ2-7, with D possibly TRBD1 on 6 matching bases. The V and J ends lost 5 bases and 3 bases respectively, with 17 bases between them. Per the germline V gene, CDR1 is DFQATT and CDR2 is SNEGSKA (reference sequence). The CDR3 is 14 residues long.

This clonotype was observed a few times. The chain joins TRBV4-1 to TRBJ2-7; maybe TRBD1 (6 bases). Germline V lookup: CDR1 MGHRA, CDR2 YSYEKL. V lost 1 base to trimming and J lost 0 bases, with 13 bases between them. The length of the CDR3 is 16 residues. The CDR3 is CASSQAGTIISYEQYF. Here the CDR3 DNA reads TGCGCCAGCAGCCAAGCCGGGACAATTATCTCCTACGAGCAGTACTTC.

The rearrangement links TRBV20-1 to TRBJ2-3; D is undetermined. Germline V gene data show CDR1 as DFQATT and CDR2 as SNEGSKA (reference sequence). This CDR3 region has 16 residues. Trimming stripped 6 bases from V and 0 bases from J, with 19 bases between. The CDR3, as DNA: TGCAGTGCCGCGCCTCGGACGGTCGCGAGCACAGATACGCAGTATTTT. The encoded protein is CSAAPRTVASTDTQYF.

Of note for this clonotype: One base away lies a much larger clone, so this may be a sequencing read error. The chain recombines TRBV15 with TRBJ1-1, with D hard to call. V dropped 3 bases and J dropped 1 base, with 3 bases sitting between them. Germline CDR1 and CDR2: LNHNV and YYDKDF (reference sequence). The CDR3 loop spans 12 amino acids. The CDR3 sequence: CATSSRNTEAFF. In DNA, the CDR3 is TGTGCCACCAGCAGTCGGAACACTGAAGCTTTCTTT.

This clonotype was seen only a few times. V and J are TRBV7-2 and TRBJ2-2; D is possibly TRBD1 (6 bases). V lost 9 bases and J lost 1, with 12 bases in between. The V gene's germline CDR1 is SGHTA and CDR2 FQGNSA. CDR3 length equals 14 residues. The CDR3 is CASTDRRNTGELFF. The CDR3, as DNA: TGTGCCAGTACCGACAGGCGGAACACCGGGGAGCTGTTTTTT.